This is a list of T cell receptor beta chains from one sample in a study of blood T cells in healthy people across ages. TCRdb fed the 5' RACE reads into MiXCR, producing one record per CDR3 protein. The sample contains about 1 million distinct CDR3 sequences, under 45% of which appear only once. What was sequenced was blood. The receptors come from an older woman in good health. CDR3s leave out the opening cysteine and the closing phenylalanine or tryptophan.

j_call | v_call | cdr3_aa
TRBJ2-7 | TRBV2 | ASRAPSGRGASEQY
NA | TRBV5-1 | ASSLEQGVRREWTQY
TRBJ1-6 | TRBV4-1 | ASSQEGFSPLH
TRBJ2-5 | TRBV20-1 | SAPRRSIQETQY
NA | TRBV2 | ASSESSTYEQY
TRBJ2-1 | TRBV15 | ATSRGGLAGLEQF
TRBJ2-7 | TRBV4-1 | ASSQVHTSGWSSYEQY
TRBJ2-5 | TRBV14 | ASSQETSGSSAQY
TRBJ2-3 | TRBV5-1 | ASSSTRLGTRLTDTQY
TRBJ2-7 | TRBV5-1 | ASSPRKTGREEQY
TRBJ1-1 | TRBV10-3 | AISRPGTGRRTEAF
TRBJ2-4 | TRBV5-1 | ASSLGGLRGDPKNIQY
TRBJ2-7 | TRBV5-1 | ASSKGDFSYEQY
TRBJ1-4 | TRBV27 | ASSGFNEKLF
TRBJ2-1 | TRBV20-1 | SARGYPERLAHLENEQF
TRBJ2-3 | TRBV7-8 | ASSPYQREVTDTQY
TRBJ2-7 | TRBV6-1 | ASVRLEGYNEQY
TRBJ2-1 | TRBV9 | ASSPRSGSYNEQF
TRBJ2-5 | TRBV12-3/TRBV12-4 | ASTPDGVETQY
TRBJ1-2 | TRBV11-1 | ASSLIGQAAGYT
NA | TRBV4-1 | ASSPIDSDPLRNEQY
TRBJ1-2 | TRBV7-3 | ASSLSGGGIYGYT